Listed below are T cell receptor beta chains from one sample, sequenced in a study of cytomegalovirus exposure and HLA in healthy donors. Only in-frame clones appear in the TCRdb table, and some are missing; sequencing was by immunoSEQ multiplex PCR. The data hold tens of thousands of clones, with 75% to 85% observed a single time. The specimen was PBMCs. These receptors came from a male donor in good health and CMV-seronegative. Both conserved end residues are part of each CDR3. Fields, in order: CDR3 protein, CDR3 DNA, clone size, D gene, J gene, V gene. The D gene is left open where the match is weak. Clone sizes are given selectively: once, few, many, or a class where the clone is expanded.

CAWSATGGGADTQYF,TGTGCCTGGAGTGCGACAGGGGGAGGCGCAGATACGCAGTATTTT,-,TRBD1,TRBJ2-3,TRBV30
CASSTGLVNNEQFF,TGTGCCAGCAGCACCGGACTAGTTAACAATGAGCAGTTCTTC,-,TRBD2,TRBJ2-1,TRBV9
CASSYGPSQNTEAFF,TGTGCCAGCAGTTACGGCCCCTCACAGAACACTGAAGCTTTCTTT,-,-,TRBJ1-1,TRBV6-6
CASSPGQGADEAFF,TGTGCCAGCTCACCGGGACAGGGGGCCGATGAAGCTTTCTTT,-,TRBD1,TRBJ1-1,TRBV18
CASRENAGSGNTIYF,TGCGCCAGCAGGGAGAATGCCGGCTCTGGAAACACCATATATTTT,-,-,TRBJ1-3,TRBV10-2
CASSRSRQEEKLFF,TGTGCCAGCAGCCGGAGCCGACAGGAGGAAAAACTGTTTTTT,-,-,TRBJ1-4,TRBV11-2
CASSPGGMNTEAFF,TGTGCCAGCTCACCCGGGGGAATGAACACTGAAGCTTTCTTT,-,-,TRBJ1-1,TRBV18
CASSLGAGNIQYF,TGCGCCAGCAGCCTGGGAGCCGGAAACATTCAGTACTTC,-,-,TRBJ2-4,TRBV5-1
CASSLSGQSGNTIYF,TGTGCCAGCAGTCTATCGGGACAGTCTGGAAACACCATATATTTT,-,TRBD1,TRBJ1-3,TRBV27
CASSSPGQSYGYTF,TGTGCCAGCAGCTCCCCGGGACAGTCCTATGGCTACACCTTC,-,TRBD1,TRBJ1-2,TRBV13
CASSYSSQGAYEQYF,TGTGCCAGCAGTTACTCGTCGCAGGGGGCGTACGAGCAGTACTTC,-,TRBD1,TRBJ2-7,TRBV6-5
CASSQDPAGHNEQFF,TGCGCCAGCAGCCAAGACCCAGCGGGCCACAATGAGCAGTTCTTC,few,-,TRBJ2-1,TRBV4-3
CASSGRGRETQYF,TGTGCCAGCAGTGGCCGGGGAAGAGAGACCCAGTACTTC,-,-,TRBJ2-5,TRBV25-1
CASSQEWLAGGQETQYF,TGCGCCAGCAGCCAAGAATGGCTAGCGGGGGGGCAAGAGACCCAGTACTTC,-,TRBD2,TRBJ2-5,TRBV4-1
CASSLQGAREKLFF,TGTGCCAGCAGCTTACAGGGGGCGCGTGAAAAACTGTTTTTT,-,TRBD1,TRBJ1-4,TRBV5-4
CASSQGGQNQETQYF,TGCGCCAGCAGCCAAGGGGGACAGAACCAAGAGACCCAGTACTTC,-,TRBD1,TRBJ2-5,TRBV4-1
CASSFSQDTEAFF,TGTGCCAGCAGCTTTTCCCAGGACACTGAAGCTTTCTTT,-,-,TRBJ1-1,TRBV5-4
CASSLGEPTSPLHF,TGCGCCAGCAGCTTGGGGGAGCCCACTTCACCCCTCCACTTT,few,-,TRBJ1-6,TRBV5-1
CASSPRTGGRGTEAFF,TGTGCCAGCTCACCTCGGACAGGGGGCCGGGGCACTGAAGCTTTCTTT,once,TRBD1,TRBJ1-1,TRBV18
CASSDGPLAGASEQFF,TGTGCCAGCAGTGATGGGCCACTAGCGGGCGCGAGTGAGCAGTTCTTC,-,TRBD2,TRBJ2-1,TRBV25-1
CASSLGGGGGTEAFF,TGCGCCAGCAGCTTGGGGGGGGGAGGCGGCACTGAAGCTTTCTTT,-,-,TRBJ1-1,TRBV5-1
CASSTGQESLHEQFF,TGTGCCAGCAGCACAGGACAGGAGAGTCTCCATGAGCAGTTCTTC,-,-,TRBJ2-1,TRBV21-1
CASSGRGSGILNEQFF,TGTGCCAGCAGCGGTCGTGGGTCAGGTATATTGAATGAGCAGTTCTTC,-,-,TRBJ2-1,TRBV13
CASSEYGREGAHSPLHF,TGTGCCAGCAGTGAATATGGCCGGGAGGGTGCTCATTCACCCCTCCACTTT,-,-,TRBJ1-6,TRBV25-1
CASSLRGTGSYEQYF,TGTGCCAGCAGCTTACGGGGGACAGGGAGCTACGAGCAGTACTTC,-,TRBD1,TRBJ2-7,TRBV11-2
CASSLEAPEPETQYF,TGTGCCAGCAGCTTAGAGGCCCCGGAGCCAGAGACCCAGTACTTC,-,-,TRBJ2-5,TRBV7-8
CASKRSANTGELFF,TGTGCCAGCAAGAGGTCCGCGAACACCGGGGAGCTGTTTTTT,few,-,TRBJ2-2,TRBV25-1
CASSDRGQGEKLFF,TGCGCCAGCAGTGACAGGGGGCAAGGTGAAAAACTGTTTTTT,-,TRBD1,TRBJ1-4,TRBV10-2
CSVGAGGSEKLFF,TGCAGCGTTGGGGCAGGGGGGAGCGAAAAACTGTTTTTT,-,TRBD1,TRBJ1-4,TRBV29-1